This T cell receptor (beta chain) was observed in a study of blood T cell repertoires in COVID-19 (TCRdb year 2020). Broadly, across the study: Samples from collaborators originated in the United States, Italy and Spain and spanned both the acute and convalescent phases of COVID-19. The samples were drawn from two sources: the first 160 participants of the ongoing ImmuneRACE study, and some 1,300 subjects contributed by 6 global collaborators. The repertoires were released in a freely available public database intended as a resource for research on the immune response to SARS-CoV-2. HLA class I and class II types, where available, came from metadata supplied by the sample provider rather than from assay-based typing. Subjects who had been exposed to COVID-19, were actively infected with it, or had recovered from it provided the deeply sampled blood TCRbeta repertoires that made up the dataset. The material from the prospective study consisted of cDNA or gDNA derived from T cells, B-cell-depleted T cells, or PBMCs. Nearly every sample came with metadata listing a de-identified subject ID, COVID-19 status, age in years and sex. What the study reported, not specific to this receptor: The quantity of clinical and demographic metadata differed by source and by participant and was supplied without curation.

The germline V gene provides CDR1 SGHDN and CDR2 FVKESK. From cysteine to phenylalanine, the CDR3 is 14 amino acids long. Solely the CDR3 DNA is kept, with 42 bases framed from the first base. V loses 4 bases, J loses 4 bases, and the germline ends lie 13 bases apart. As concerns this clone: The antigen this receptor binds is unknown. No much larger clonotype is one base removed from it; base qualities were not supplied.

Whole blood was collected in K2EDTA tubes by collaborating institutions according to the institutions' own protocols. Collaborator samples were shipped for TCRbeta analysis as frozen whole blood, isolated PBMCs, or DNA extracted from either sample type. The immunoSEQ Assay, a bias-controlled multiplex PCR, was used to amplify TCRbeta CDR3 regions from genomic DNA. The published analysis was carried out like this. Within the assay, amplification of reference gene primers was used to estimate how many nucleated cells each sample contained. To quantify the absolute abundance of each unique TCRbeta CDR3 rearrangement, sequence reads were collapsed and filtered. For each sample, productive Simpson clonality was calculated as the square root of Simpson's diversity index over productive rearrangements. Imported from immuneACCESS, the table was reduced by TCRdb to in-frame sequences with V and J called. These copies leave out some clones; in studies compared against another copy, an unresolved V gene accounts for under half, and the cause of the remainder is not known. The V and J calls and the clone size are those of that table, but D and trimming were determined from the DNA. This sample lists about 110,000 clones; 70% to 90% were detected once. The top ten clonotypes cover about 2% of the sample.

The sequence came from a human donor in a cohort sampled during active COVID-19. This chain joins TRBV14 to TRBJ2-5; TRBD2 is a weak D gene call, 6 bases matching. Sequencing was carried out using peripheral blood. The DNA is TGTGCCAGCAGCCGTCAGCGGGTGGGAGAGACCCAGTACTTC. It codes for CASSRQRVGETQYF.